Below, 23 T cell receptor beta chains from the same sample are listed, as sequenced in a study of radiotherapy plus CTLA-4 blockade in lung cancer. TCRdb keeps only in-frame clones here, not all; method: immunoSEQ multiplex PCR. The sample lists approximately 30,000 clones, roughly 71% occurring once. Specimen: peripheral blood, collected from a patient treated with radiotherapy plus ipilimumab. The receptors were sampled from a human donor with non-small cell lung cancer whose response to radiotherapy plus ipilimumab could not be evaluated.

The chain has TRBV28 and TRBJ2-7; tentative D call: TRBD1 (6 bases). CDR1 and CDR2 (germline): MDHEN, SYDVKM. V was trimmed by 2 bases and J by 5 bases, leaving 16 bases between them. The CDR3 loop spans 15 amino acids. In DNA, the CDR3 is TGTGCCAGCAGTTTACAGGGGTCGGGTAACCACGAGCAGTACTTC. Translation gives CASSLQGSGNHEQYF.

V and J are TRBV7-9 and TRBJ1-2; TRBD1 agrees at 8 bases. V dropped 8 bases and J dropped 7; count of bases not matched to a gene: 15. CDR1 is SEHNR and CDR2 is FQNEAQ in the germline V gene (reference sequence). The CDR3 consists of 15 residues. Here the CDR3 reads CASHLTAGGAGGYTF. In DNA, the CDR3 is TGTGCCAGCCATCTGACGGCAGGGGGCGCTGGTGGCTACACCTTC.

The V and J genes are TRBV5-4 and TRBJ1-1; tentatively, D is TRBD1 (5 bases). V was cut by 0 bases and J by 3 bases, with 9 bases left in between. CDR3 length equals 14 residues. CDR1 and CDR2 (germline): SGHNT, YYREEE (reference sequence). The CDR3 region has the DNA TGTGCCAGCAGCTTGGCTCCGACAGACACTGAAGCTTTCTTT. Translated, it gives CASSLAPTDTEAFF.

This chain's CDR3 is CASSVEWAGKQYF. CDR3 DNA sequence: TGTGCCAGCAGCGTAGAGTGGGCAGGAAAGCAGTACTTC. The chain links TRBV9 to TRBJ2-7; D is ambiguous. V was pared by 0 bases and J by 8 bases, with 12 bases between. The CDR3 contains 13 residues. CDR1 SGDLS and CDR2 YYNGEE come from the germline V gene.

The chain employs TRBV5-1 and TRBJ2-7; 7 nucleotides match TRBD2. The CDR3 spans 16 residues. Trimming cost V 0 bases and J 0 bases; bases outside gene matches: 6. In germline, CDR1 is SGHRS, CDR2 YFSETQ. The CDR3 DNA follows: TGCGCCAGCAGCTTGGCGACTAGCCGGGGCTCCTACGAGCAGTACTTC. Translating it yields CASSLATSRGSYEQYF.

The rearrangement joins TRBV15 to TRBJ2-1; weak D call: TRBD2 (7 bases). Per the germline V gene, CDR1 is LNHNV and CDR2 is YYDKDF (reference sequence). CDR3 length: 17 residues. The germline V and J ends were trimmed by 0 bases and 1 base, with 13 bases remaining between them. DNA for the CDR3: TGTGCCACCAGCAGAGATAGAGGGGGGGGTTCCTACAATGAGCAGTTCTTC. Translated, it gives CATSRDRGGGSYNEQFF.

The chain links TRBV7-9 to TRBJ2-1; TRBD2 aligns across 7 bases. Trimming removed 6 bases from V and 4 bases from J; junction bases left unmatched: 12. This CDR3 spans 16 amino acids. Germline V gene sequence: CDR1 SEHNR, CDR2 FQNEAQ (reference sequence). The CDR3 nucleotides are TGTGCCAGCAGACGATGGAGCGGGGCCTTGTACAATGAGCAGTTCTTC. It is translated as CASRRWSGALYNEQFF.

This clone has just a few counts. The V gene is TRBV11-3, the J gene TRBJ2-7; weak D call: TRBD2 (6 bases). The CDR3 totals 15 residues. V gave up 0 bases and J gave up 4 bases, with 13 bases separating them. Germline-derived CDR1 and CDR2 are SGHNT and YENEEA. The chain's CDR3 is CASSLDFGRNYEQYF. Written as DNA, the CDR3 is TGTGCCAGCAGCTTAGATTTCGGGAGAAATTACGAGCAGTACTTC.

This sequence joins TRBV6-5 and TRBJ2-7; 8 bases match TRBD2. In germline, CDR1 is MNHEY, CDR2 SVGAGI. V lost 8 bases to trimming and J lost 4 bases; unmatched junction nucleotides: 13. CDR3 length: 15 amino acids. In DNA, the CDR3 is TGTGCCAGCTCCATGGGCGGGACTAGGGGATACGAGCAGTACTTC. Protein: CASSMGGTRGYEQYF.

This clone appeared a single time. The chain carries TRBV2 and TRBJ2-2; 14 bases match TRBD2. Germline V lookup: CDR1 SNHLY, CDR2 FYNNEI. This CDR3 has 15 residues. With V trimmed by 6 bases and J by 6 bases, 3 bases remained unmatched. CDR3 coding DNA: TGTGCCAGCAGGGCGACTAGCGGGAGGGCCGGGGAGCTGTTTTTT. Translation gives CASRATSGRAGELFF.

The chain is built from TRBV5-1 and TRBJ2-3; possibly TRBD2 for D (5 bases). CDR3 length: 13 residues. Trimming took 5 bases from V and 0 from J, leaving 7 bases between them. Germline values: CDR1 SGHRS, CDR2 YFSETQ. The CDR3 nucleotides are TGCGCCAGCAGGAGGACTAGCACAGATACGCAGTATTTT. Translated: CASRRTSTDTQYF.

By sample fraction, this clone is medium-sized (0.01 to 0.1%). V usage is TRBV5-1 and J usage is TRBJ1-3; 8 bases agree with TRBD1. This CDR3 region has 17 residues. Germline lookup yields CDR1 SGHRS and CDR2 YFSETQ. V lost 4 bases to trimming and J lost 4 bases; unmatched junction nucleotides: 13. The CDR3, as DNA: TGCGCCAGCAGCCCGAGACTGACAGGGGCCGACGGAAACACCATATATTTT. Translated, it gives CASSPRLTGADGNTIYF.

V usage is TRBV28 and J usage is TRBJ2-1, with 11 bases identical to TRBD2. Losses at the gene ends were 3 bases for V and 5 bases for J; bases not matched to a gene: 12. CDR3 length: 18 amino acids. CDR1 and CDR2 (germline): MDHEN, SYDVKM. The CDR3 coding sequence is TGTGCCAGCAGTTTTGGACTAGCGGGCAAAGAAAACAACAATGAGCAGTTCTTC. It specifies CASSFGLAGKENNNEQFF.

The chain combines TRBV7-9 with TRBJ1-2; perhaps TRBD1 as D (5 bases). The CDR3 extends over 13 amino acids. Trimming stripped 1 base from V and 5 bases from J, with 8 bases between. CDR1 SEHNR and CDR2 FQNEAQ come from the germline V gene (reference sequence). The CDR3 here is CASSLGQLYGYTF. CDR3 bases: TGTGCCAGCAGCTTAGGACAGCTTTATGGCTACACCTTC.

The chain joins TRBV21-1 to TRBJ1-3; the table's D call, TRBD1, has no DNA check behind it. TRBV21-1 is a pseudogene. The CDR3 has 18 amino acids. CDR3 in amino acids: CASSCPILTGRSGNTIYF. In DNA form, the CDR3 reads TGTGCCAGCAGCTGTCCTATACTGACAGGCCGCTCTGGAAACACCATATATTTT.

This sequence joins TRBV20-1 and TRBJ2-7, with a tentative D call TRBD2 (5 bases). Trimming took off 7 bases at V and 6 bases at J, with 13 bases between the two ends. CDR3 length: 11 amino acids. Germline CDR1 DFQATT, CDR2 SNEGSKA (reference sequence). As DNA, the CDR3 is TGCAGTGGTATCAGAGGGATCGAGCAGTACTTC. It codes for CSGIRGIEQYF.

The chain carries TRBV5-1 and TRBJ2-7; TRBD1 matches 9 bases. CDR3 length: 13 residues. V was pared by 4 bases and J by 7 bases, with 6 bases of the junction left unmatched. The germline V gene has CDR1 SGHRS and CDR2 YFSETQ. The DNA of the CDR3 is TGCGCCAGCAGCCAAAACAGGGGGCGGGAGCAGTACTTC. Protein product: CASSQNRGREQYF. Full variable domain (rest looked up from reference TRBV5-1 and TRBJ2-7): KAGVTQTPRYLIKTRGQQVTLSCSPISGHRSVSWYQQTPGQGLQFLFEYFSETQRNKGNFPGRFSGRQFSNSRSEMNVSTLELGDSALYLCASSQNRGREQYFGPGTRLTVT.

Here the CDR3 DNA reads TGCGCCAGCAGTCTGGGACTAGCGGTTCCTGGGGAGCTGTTTTTT. The encoded protein is CASSLGLAVPGELFF. The chain joins TRBV4-1 to TRBJ2-2; 11 bases align to TRBD2. V was pared by 6 bases and J by 8 bases, with 8 bases of the junction left unmatched. The CDR3 has 15 residues. CDR1 and CDR2 from the germline V gene are MGHRA and YSYEKL.

This chain connects TRBV2 to TRBJ2-5; 12 bases map to TRBD2. Looked up from germline, CDR1 is SNHLY and CDR2 is FYNNEI. The V gene end was trimmed by 6 bases and the J gene end by 5 bases; junction bases not matched to a gene: 7. The CDR3 runs to 15 residues. The CDR3 DNA sequence: TGTGCCAGCAGCGCAACCGGGACTAGCGGGGAGACCCAGTACTTC. Amino acid sequence: CASSATGTSGETQYF.

This chain links TRBV27 with TRBJ2-5, with 9 bases lining up with TRBD1. V was clipped by 0 bases and J by 5 bases; unmatched bases: 4. CDR1 and CDR2 (germline): MNHEY, SMNVEV (reference sequence). The CDR3 is 15 residues long. CDR3 amino acids: CASSLSTGGAETQYF. Here the CDR3 DNA reads TGTGCCAGCAGTTTATCGACAGGGGGTGCCGAGACCCAGTACTTC.

This chain links TRBV7-8 with TRBJ2-6, with TRBD1 matching over 7 bases. From germline, CDR1 is SGHVS and CDR2 FQNEAQ. V gave up 5 bases and J gave up 2 bases; unmatched junction bases: 12. The CDR3 is 18 residues long. Here the CDR3 DNA reads TGTGCCAGCAGCCCAAGAGAGACAGGGCGGGCTGGGGCCAACGTCCTGACTTTC. It encodes CASSPRETGRAGANVLTF.

The V gene is TRBV29-1, the J gene TRBJ2-2; 7 bases map to TRBD1. Per the germline V gene, CDR1 is SQVTM and CDR2 is ANQGSEA. The junction had 6 bases not matched to a gene; V was cut back by 8 bases and J by 6 bases. The CDR3 runs to 12 residues. The CDR3 here is CSTGQSSGELFF. The CDR3 DNA reads as TGCAGCACGGGACAGTCCTCCGGGGAGCTGTTTTTT.

The chain joins TRBV15 to TRBJ1-6, with D possibly matching TRBD1 (5 bases). V was cut by 3 bases and J by 5 bases, with 11 bases left in between. Germline loops: CDR1 LNHNV, CDR2 YYDKDF (reference sequence). The CDR3 has 15 amino acids. As DNA, the CDR3 is TGTGCCACCAGCAGGGGACGGGGGGATAATTCACCCCTCCACTTT. This translates into CATSRGRGDNSPLHF.